This is a list of T cell receptor beta chains from one sample in a study of CD8+CD57+ T cells in acquired aplastic anemia. Via MiXCR, TCRdb re-called the reads, giving one row per CDR3 protein. In the table there are fewer than 80,000 distinct CDR3 sequences, 70% of which are singletons. Material for sequencing was sorted CD4+, CD8+, or CD8+CD57+ T cells (not recorded which) from PBMCs. These receptors all stem from a human donor with aplastic anemia. Each CDR3 is given with its conserved first and last residue. D genes are given only for firm matches. Not all rows give a size; the values are once, few, many and, for expanded clones, a class.

few	TRBJ1-2	TRBV29-1	NA	TGTAGCGTTGATCCGAGAGGAAAAACCTATGGCTACACCTTC	CSVDPRGKTYGYTF
few	TRBJ1-2	TRBV27	NA	TGTGCCAGCAGCCCGACAGGAGGATTCAGCTATGGCTACACCTTC	CASSPTGGFSYGYTF
few	TRBJ2-7	TRBV10-3	NA	TGTGCCATCAGTGAGTTAGGAGGGACAGCCTACGAGCAGTACTTC	CAISELGGTAYEQYF
NA	TRBJ1-5	TRBV19	TRBD1	TGTGCCAGTAGACAGGGGGCGCAGGGAGAACAGCCCCAGCATTTT	CASRQGAQGEQPQHF
NA	TRBJ1-1	TRBV5-4	NA	TGTGCCAGCAGCGCTGGGGATGAAGCTTTCTTT	CASSAGDEAFF
NA	TRBJ2-6	TRBV20-1	TRBD1	TGCAGTGCTAGAGAGGGACAGACCTCTGGGGCCAACGTCCTGACTTTC	CSAREGQTSGANVLTF
NA	TRBJ2-7	TRBV20-1	NA	TGCAGTGCTAGAGCCCTGGGTTACGAGCAGTACTTC	CSARALGYEQYF
NA	TRBJ2-7	TRBV27	NA	TGTGCCAGCGGATCGACAGTTCCACAGTACTTC	CASGSTVPQYF
NA	TRBJ2-5	TRBV24-1	TRBD1	TGTGCCACCAGTGATTTGCAAAAGACAGGGCGCGGAGAGACCCAGTACTTC	CATSDLQKTGRGETQYF
once	TRBJ2-5	TRBV2	NA	TGTGCCAGCAGTGGGGGCGCAGGGAAGGGAGAGACCCAGTACTTC	CASSGGAGKGETQYF
NA	TRBJ2-3	TRBV20-1	NA	TGCAGTGCTAGGGCCAGCTTAAGCACAGATACGCAGTATTTT	CSARASLSTDTQYF
NA	TRBJ1-1	TRBV19	NA	TGTGCCAGCGAACCCCCCTATGTCACGAGGACTGAAGCTTTCTTT	CASEPPYVTRTEAFF
NA	TRBJ2-3	TRBV24-1	TRBD2	TGTGCCACCGATGTAGCGGGGGGCGGACCAGATACGCAGTATTTT	CATDVAGGGPDTQYF
few	TRBJ2-1	TRBV24-1	TRBD2	TGTGCCACCAGTGGGACTAGCGGGAGTATCGAGGGGTGTGAGCAGTTCTTC	CATSGTSGSIEGCEQFF
NA	TRBJ2-6	TRBV5-5	TRBD1	TGTGCCAGCAGCTCCCAGGGGGCTGGGGCCAACGTCCTGACTTTC	CASSSQGAGANVLTF
NA	TRBJ1-5	TRBV19	NA	TGTGCCAGTAGCCTTAGGGAGGATCAGCCCCAGCATTTT	CASSLREDQPQHF
NA	TRBJ1-2	TRBV2	NA	TGTGCCAGCAGTGGCGCAGAAAACTATGGCTACACCTTC	CASSGAENYGYTF
NA	TRBJ1-1	TRBV3-1	NA	TGTGCCAGCAGCCAGAGTGAGAACACTGAAGCTTTCTTT	CASSQSENTEAFF
once	TRBJ1-6	TRBV6-5	NA	TGTGCCAGCAGTTACTCGGGGTTGAATTCACCCCTCCACTTT	CASSYSGLNSPLHF
NA	TRBJ2-5	TRBV7-3	TRBD1	TGTGCCAGCAGGGGACAGCAAGAGACCCAGTACTTC	CASRGQQETQYF
NA	TRBJ2-2	TRBV29-1	NA	TGCAGCGTTCCCCGATCTAGCGCCAATCTGAACGGGGAGCTGTTTTTT	CSVPRSSANLNGELFF
NA	TRBJ2-3	TRBV5-4	TRBD2	TGTGCCAGCAGCTCCTGGACTAGGTCAGATACGCAGTATTTT	CASSSWTRSDTQYF
NA	TRBJ2-7	TRBV10-3	TRBD2	TGTGCCATCAGTAGGGCTAGCGGGGGGGATTACGAGCAGTACTTC	CAISRASGGDYEQYF
NA	TRBJ2-7	TRBV9	NA	TGTGCCAGCAGCGTAGGCAGGGCTGGATACGAGCAGTACTTC	CASSVGRAGYEQYF
NA	TRBJ1-4	TRBV12-3/TRBV12-4	NA	TGTGCCAGCAGATACATAGGGACAATACTTAATGAAAAACTGTTTTTT	CASRYIGTILNEKLFF
NA	TRBJ2-2	TRBV6-4	NA	TGTGCCAGCAGTGTTAACAGTCGGCAGGAGCTGTTTTTT	CASSVNSRQELFF
few	TRBJ1-4	TRBV2	TRBD1	TGTGCCAGCAGGCGGGGACAGGGGAATGAAAAACTGTTTTTT	CASRRGQGNEKLFF
NA	TRBJ2-7	TRBV7-2	NA	TGTGCCAGCAGCGTAAAGTACTTC	CASSVKYF
NA	TRBJ1-1	TRBV24-1	TRBD1	TGTGCCACCAGCAGACAGGGCATGAACACTGAAGCTTTCTTT	CATSRQGMNTEAFF
NA	TRBJ2-7	TRBV25-1	NA	TGTGCCAGCAGAATGGCGGCCTCCTACGAGCAGTACTTC	CASRMAASYEQYF
NA	TRBJ1-5	TRBV9	NA	TGTGCCAGCAGCGTAGCGGGGGGTTTGGGCAATCAGCCCCAGCATTTT	CASSVAGGLGNQPQHF
NA	TRBJ1-1	TRBV25-1	NA	TGTGCCAGCAGTGAGACGCGAGGGAACACTGAAGCTTTCTTT	CASSETRGNTEAFF
NA	TRBJ1-2	TRBV24-1	NA	TGTGCCACCAGTGACCCCCCGGACTATGGCTACACCTTC	CATSDPPDYGYTF
NA	TRBJ1-1	TRBV19	TRBD1	TGTGCCAGCGAGGTGACAGGGCGAGGTACTGAAGCTTTCTTT	CASEVTGRGTEAFF
few	TRBJ1-1	TRBV10-3	NA	TGTGCCATCAGTGAGTCATGGGGAGATGTTAGGGGCACTGAAGCTTTCTTT	CAISESWGDVRGTEAFF